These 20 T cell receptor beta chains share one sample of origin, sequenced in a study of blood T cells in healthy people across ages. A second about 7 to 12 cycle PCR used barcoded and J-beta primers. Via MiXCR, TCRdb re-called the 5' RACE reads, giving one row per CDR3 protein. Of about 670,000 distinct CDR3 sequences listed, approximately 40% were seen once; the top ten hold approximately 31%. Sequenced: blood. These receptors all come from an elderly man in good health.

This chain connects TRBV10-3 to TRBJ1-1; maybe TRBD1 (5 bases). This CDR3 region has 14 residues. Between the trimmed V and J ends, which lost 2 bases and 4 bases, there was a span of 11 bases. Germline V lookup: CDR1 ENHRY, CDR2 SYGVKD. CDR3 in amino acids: CAISEAGGTTEAFF. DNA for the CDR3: TGTGCCATCAGTGAGGCGGGGGGGACCACTGAAGCTTTCTTT.

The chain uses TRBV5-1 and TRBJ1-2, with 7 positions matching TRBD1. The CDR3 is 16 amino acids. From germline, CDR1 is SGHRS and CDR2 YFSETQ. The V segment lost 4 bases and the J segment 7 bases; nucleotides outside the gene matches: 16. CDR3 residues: CASSDTTGARRGGYTF. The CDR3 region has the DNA TGCGCCAGCAGCGACACCACAGGGGCGCGTCGGGGTGGCTACACCTTC.

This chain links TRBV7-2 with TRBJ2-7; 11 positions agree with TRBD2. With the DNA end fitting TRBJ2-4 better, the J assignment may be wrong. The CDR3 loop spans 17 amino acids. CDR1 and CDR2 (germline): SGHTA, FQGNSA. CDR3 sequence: CASSFRRLAGGYTIQYF. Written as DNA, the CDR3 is TGTGCCAGCAGTTTCAGGCGCCTAGCGGGAGGTTATACCATTCAGTACTTC.

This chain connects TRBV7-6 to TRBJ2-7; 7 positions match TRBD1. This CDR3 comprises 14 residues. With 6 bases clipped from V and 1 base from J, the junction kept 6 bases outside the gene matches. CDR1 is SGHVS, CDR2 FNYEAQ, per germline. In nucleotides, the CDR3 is TGTGCCAGCAGGTTCCGGGACAGTTCCTACGAGCAGTACTTC. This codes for CASRFRDSSYEQYF.

CDR3 protein: CSASRRQGGPISNQPQHF. The CDR3 DNA reads TGCAGTGCTAGTCGTCGGCAGGGGGGTCCTATTAGCAATCAGCCCCAGCATTTT. V and J are TRBV20-1 and TRBJ1-5, with TRBD1 matching 7 bases. The CDR3 loop spans 18 amino acids. Trimming removed 3 bases from V and 0 bases from J; junction bases left unmatched: 14. Germline CDR1 is DFQATT and CDR2 is SNEGSKA (reference sequence).

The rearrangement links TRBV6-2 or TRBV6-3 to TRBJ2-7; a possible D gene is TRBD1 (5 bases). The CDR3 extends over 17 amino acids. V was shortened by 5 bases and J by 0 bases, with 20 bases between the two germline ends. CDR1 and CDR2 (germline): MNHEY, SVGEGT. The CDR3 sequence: CASSPRVQTRHSYEQYF. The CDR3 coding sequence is TGTGCCAGCAGTCCCAGGGTCCAGACGAGACACTCCTACGAGCAGTACTTC.

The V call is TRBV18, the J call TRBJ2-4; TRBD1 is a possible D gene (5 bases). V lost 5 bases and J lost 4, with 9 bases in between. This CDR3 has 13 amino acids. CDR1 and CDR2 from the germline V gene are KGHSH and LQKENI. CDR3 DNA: TGTGCCAGCTCAGCGACAGCTAAAAACATTCAGTACTTC. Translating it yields CASSATAKNIQYF.

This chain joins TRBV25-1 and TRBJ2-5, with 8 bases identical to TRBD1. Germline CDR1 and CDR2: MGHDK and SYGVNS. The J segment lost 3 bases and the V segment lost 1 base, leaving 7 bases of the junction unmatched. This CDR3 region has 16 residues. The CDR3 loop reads CASSEFDRGTEETQYF. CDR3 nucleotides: TGTGCCAGCAGTGAATTTGACAGGGGAACTGAAGAGACCCAGTACTTC.

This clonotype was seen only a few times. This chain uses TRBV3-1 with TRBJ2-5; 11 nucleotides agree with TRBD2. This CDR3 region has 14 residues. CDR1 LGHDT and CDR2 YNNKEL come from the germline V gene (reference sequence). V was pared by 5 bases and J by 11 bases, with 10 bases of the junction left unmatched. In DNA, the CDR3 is TGTGCCAGCAGCGGTACTAGCGGGAGTTCTGAGCAGTACTTC. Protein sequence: CASSGTSGSSEQYF.

CDR3 nucleotide sequence: TGCAGCGTTGAGGCAGGCATGAACACTGAAGCTTTCTTT. This gives the protein CSVEAGMNTEAFF. The chain uses TRBV29-1 and TRBJ1-1, with D hard to call. This CDR3 contains 13 residues. The V gene lost 3 bases and the J gene lost 0 bases, with 8 bases spanning the gap. Germline assignment: CDR1 SQVTM and CDR2 ANQGSEA.

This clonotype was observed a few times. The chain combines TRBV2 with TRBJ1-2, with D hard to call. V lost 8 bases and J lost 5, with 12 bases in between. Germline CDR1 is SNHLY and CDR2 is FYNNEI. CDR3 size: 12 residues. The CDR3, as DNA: TGTGCCAGCCACGACACGAATTATGGCTACACCTTC. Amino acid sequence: CASHDTNYGYTF.

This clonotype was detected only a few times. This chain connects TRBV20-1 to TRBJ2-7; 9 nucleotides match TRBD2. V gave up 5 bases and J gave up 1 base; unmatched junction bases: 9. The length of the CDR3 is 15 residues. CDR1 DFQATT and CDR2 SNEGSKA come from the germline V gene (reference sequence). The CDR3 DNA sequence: TGCAGTGCTTCCCGTAGCGGGGGCCAATCCTACGAGCAGTACTTC. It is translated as CSASRSGGQSYEQYF.

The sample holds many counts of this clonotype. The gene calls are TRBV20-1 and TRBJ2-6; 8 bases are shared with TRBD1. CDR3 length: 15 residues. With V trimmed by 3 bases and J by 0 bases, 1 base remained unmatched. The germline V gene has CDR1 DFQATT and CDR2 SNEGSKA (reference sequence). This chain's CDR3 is CSASDRGSGANVLTF. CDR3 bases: TGCAGTGCTAGTGACAGGGGCTCTGGGGCCAACGTCCTGACTTTC.

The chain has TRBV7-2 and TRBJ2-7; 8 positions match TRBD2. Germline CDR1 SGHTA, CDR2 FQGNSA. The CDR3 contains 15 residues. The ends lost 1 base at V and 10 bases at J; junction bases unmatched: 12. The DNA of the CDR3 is TGTGCCAGCAGCTTAGATGCTAGCGGGCGGATACCCCAGTACTTC. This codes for CASSLDASGRIPQYF.

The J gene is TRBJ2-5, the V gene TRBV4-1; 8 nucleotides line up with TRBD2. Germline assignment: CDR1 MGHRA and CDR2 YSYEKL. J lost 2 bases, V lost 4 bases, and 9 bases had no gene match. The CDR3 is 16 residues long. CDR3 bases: TGCGCCAGCAGCCCCCTCTGGGTAGCGGGACAAGAGACCCAGTACTTC. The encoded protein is CASSPLWVAGQETQYF.

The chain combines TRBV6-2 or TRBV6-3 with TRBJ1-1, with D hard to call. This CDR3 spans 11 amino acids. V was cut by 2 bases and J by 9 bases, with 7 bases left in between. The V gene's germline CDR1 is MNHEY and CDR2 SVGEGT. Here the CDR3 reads CASSYVGKAFF. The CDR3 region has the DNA TGTGCCAGCAGTTACGTTGGGAAAGCTTTCTTT.

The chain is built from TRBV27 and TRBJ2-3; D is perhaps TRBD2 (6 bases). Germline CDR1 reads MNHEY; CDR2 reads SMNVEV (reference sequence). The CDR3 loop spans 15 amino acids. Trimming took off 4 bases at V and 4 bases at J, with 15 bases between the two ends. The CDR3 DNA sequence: TGTGCCAGCAGTTCCCGGGACTCTCACTCAGATACGCAGTATTTT. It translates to CASSSRDSHSDTQYF.

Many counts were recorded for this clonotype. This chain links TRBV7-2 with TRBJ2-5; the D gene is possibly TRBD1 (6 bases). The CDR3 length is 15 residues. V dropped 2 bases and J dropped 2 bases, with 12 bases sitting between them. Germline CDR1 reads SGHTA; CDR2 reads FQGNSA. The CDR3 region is CASSLNWGPQETQYF. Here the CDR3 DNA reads TGTGCCAGCAGCTTAAATTGGGGGCCTCAAGAGACCCAGTACTTC.

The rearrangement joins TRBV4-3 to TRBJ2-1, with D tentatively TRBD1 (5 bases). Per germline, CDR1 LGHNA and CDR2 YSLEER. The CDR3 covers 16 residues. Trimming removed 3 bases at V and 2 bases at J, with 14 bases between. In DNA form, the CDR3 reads TGCGCCAGCAGCCAGCTCGGTGGGGCGACCTACAATGAGCAGTTCTTC. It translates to CASSQLGGATYNEQFF.

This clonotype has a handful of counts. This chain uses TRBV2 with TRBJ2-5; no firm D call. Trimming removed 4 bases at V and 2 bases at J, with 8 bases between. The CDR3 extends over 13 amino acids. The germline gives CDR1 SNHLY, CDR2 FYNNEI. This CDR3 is CASSGSFQETQYF. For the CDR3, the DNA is TGTGCCAGCAGTGGGAGTTTTCAAGAGACCCAGTACTTC.